This T cell receptor beta chain was observed in a study of OX40 agonist ivuxolimab in advanced cancers. Study background: Three patients had partial responses: one hepatocellular carcinoma, two cutaneous melanoma.

Clones were sequenced by immunoSEQ multiplex PCR, and TCRdb holds only the in-frame ones, with some missing. The sample contains some 80,000 clones, about 85% of which appear only once. The CDR3 is 13 residues long. Trimming stripped 4 bases from V and 8 bases from J, with 15 bases between. CDR1 SGHRS and CDR2 YFSETQ come from the germline V gene. This material consisted of CD4+ or CD8+ T cells sorted from blood, taken in a trial of the OX40 agonist ivuxolimab. The source of this sequence is an adult with an advanced solid tumor such as melanoma, head and neck, liver or kidney cancer. The V gene is TRBV5-1, the J gene TRBJ1-2; D is possibly TRBD1 (5 bases). CDR3 coding DNA: TGCGCCAGCAGCGTGCAGGGAGGGGACGGCTACACCTTC. It specifies CASSVQGGDGYTF.